These 14 T cell receptor beta chains share one sample of origin, sequenced in a study of cytomegalovirus exposure and HLA in healthy donors. Amplification used 60 Vbeta primers and 13 Jbeta primers. Using immunoSEQ multiplex PCR, the repertoire was profiled, and TCRdb retains in-frame clones only, with some absent. The profile covers about 160,000 clones, with approximately 86% appearing a single time and about 1.5% taken by the ten largest. The sample was PBMCs. Receptors originate from a male donor in good health and CMV-seronegative.

V and J are TRBV5-4 and TRBJ2-2, with D maybe TRBD1 (5 bases). Germline V gene lookup returns CDR1 SGHNT and CDR2 YYREEE (reference sequence). V was trimmed by 0 bases and J by 1 base, leaving 7 bases between them. The CDR3 runs to 15 residues. The DNA for the CDR3 is TGTGCCAGCAGCTTGGGGGGCATGAACACCGGGGAGCTGTTTTTT. It encodes CASSLGGMNTGELFF.

This clone came up a few times. The V and J genes are TRBV2 and TRBJ2-7, with 7 positions matching TRBD1. The CDR3 sequence is 13 residues long. With 3 bases clipped from V and 6 bases from J, the junction kept 5 bases outside the gene matches. Germline-derived CDR1 and CDR2 are SNHLY and FYNNEI. As DNA, the CDR3 is TGTGCCAGCAGTGATCGGGCAGGGGGCGAGCAGTACTTC. Protein sequence: CASSDRAGGEQYF.

The count of this clone is one. The chain carries TRBV6-5 and TRBJ2-3; D is possibly TRBD2 (6 bases). V lost 0 bases and J 3 bases, leaving 10 bases between the germline ends. CDR3 size: 15 residues. Germline values: CDR1 MNHEY, CDR2 SVGAGI. CDR3 DNA: TGTGCCAGCAGTTACTCGAACGGGGGTACAGATACGCAGTATTTT. Its protein is CASSYSNGGTDTQYF.

The chain recombines TRBV20-1 with TRBJ1-2, with a tentative D call TRBD1 (5 bases). The CDR3 totals 11 residues. V was pared by 4 bases and J by 4 bases, with 7 bases between. The germline gives CDR1 DFQATT, CDR2 SNEGSKA (reference sequence). The DNA for the CDR3 is TGCAGTGCTACAGGGTCCTATGGCTACACCTTC. Amino acid sequence: CSATGSYGYTF.

The chain employs TRBV10-3 and TRBJ2-5, with a possible D match to TRBD1 (5 bases). The CDR3 has 14 residues. Germline V gene data show CDR1 as ENHRY and CDR2 as SYGVKD. The V gene lost 3 bases and the J gene lost 1 base, with 9 bases spanning the gap. CDR3 nucleotides: TGTGCCATCAGTGACGGCGACAGCCAAGAGACCCAGTACTTC. It translates to CAISDGDSQETQYF.

The genes are TRBV21-1 and TRBJ2-1; TRBD2, the table's D call, lacks a check against the DNA. TRBV21-1 is listed as a pseudogene. This CDR3 has 19 amino acids. CDR3 coding DNA: TGTGCCAGCAGCAAAGAGTCTAGCGGGGGACTGAGCTCCTACAATGAGCAGTTCTTC. Its protein product is CASSKESSGGLSSYNEQFF.

This clone was detected a few times. The chain is built from TRBV6-4 and TRBJ2-2, with 8 bases matching TRBD1. V dropped 7 bases and J dropped 2; count of bases not matched to a gene: 6. The germline V gene has CDR1 MRHNA and CDR2 SNTAGT. The CDR3 has 15 amino acids. CDR3: CASTLGTGNTGELFF. For the CDR3, the DNA is TGTGCCAGCACCCTGGGGACAGGTAACACCGGGGAGCTGTTTTTT.

The chain employs TRBV19 and TRBJ1-4; 9 bases fit TRBD1. Trimming took 7 bases from V and 5 from J; bases not matched to a gene: 5. Germline V lookup: CDR1 LNHDA, CDR2 SQIVND (reference sequence). The CDR3 spans 14 residues. For the CDR3, the DNA is TGTGCCAGTAAGGTGGACAGGGGAAATGAAAAACTGTTTTTT. It translates to CASKVDRGNEKLFF. The entire variable domain, with the rest obtained from reference TRBV19 and TRBJ1-4, is as follows: DGGITQSPKYLFRKEGQNVTLSCEQNLNHDAMYWYRQDPGQGLRLIYYSQIVNDFQKGDIAEGYSVSREKKESFPLTVTSAQKNPTAFYLCASKVDRGNEKLFFGSGTQLSVL.

This clone was observed a single time. V and J are TRBV9 and TRBJ2-5, with 8 bases that match TRBD2. The germline gives CDR1 SGDLS, CDR2 YYNGEE. J lost 1 base, V lost 0 bases, and 2 bases had no gene match. CDR3 length: 15 amino acids. In nucleotides, the CDR3 is TGTGCCAGCAGCGTAGAAGGACTAGCCCAAGAGACCCAGTACTTC. The encoded protein is CASSVEGLAQETQYF.

This clone was observed once. This chain connects TRBV9 to TRBJ2-7, with 7 bases fitting TRBD1. Germline CDR1 is SGDLS and CDR2 is YYNGEE. V trimming: 0 bases; J trimming: 3 bases; junction bases outside the gene matches: 3. The CDR3 length is 14 residues. The CDR3 loop reads CASSVVRDSYEQYF. The CDR3 DNA reads as TGTGCCAGCAGCGTAGTTCGGGACAGCTACGAGCAGTACTTC.

This clone was seen more than once but under ten times. V is TRBV11-2 and J is TRBJ2-5, with 14 bases lining up with TRBD2. The J call may be in error: the DNA end matches TRBJ2-7 better. This CDR3 contains 16 residues. Germline V gene sequence: CDR1 SGHAT, CDR2 FQNNGV. The CDR3 spells CASSSTSGRESYEQYF. In nucleotides, the CDR3 is TGTGCCAGCAGCTCGACTAGCGGGAGGGAATCCTACGAGCAGTACTTC.

V usage is TRBV28 and J usage is TRBJ2-7, with D hard to call. Germline V CDR1 and CDR2: MDHEN, SYDVKM. The CDR3 spans 15 residues. V lost 6 bases and J 9 bases, leaving 24 bases between the germline ends. CDR3 coding DNA: TGTGCCAGCAGGCCGAACCCGCTAGGCGTCGCCGGGCAGTACTTC. The encoded protein is CASRPNPLGVAGQYF.

This chain joins TRBV27 and TRBJ1-5; 7 nucleotides line up with TRBD1. Germline V lookup: CDR1 MNHEY, CDR2 SMNVEV (reference sequence). The ends lost 6 bases at V and 5 bases at J; junction bases unmatched: 13. The CDR3 spans 16 residues. The CDR3 DNA follows: TGTGCCAGCAGGTTCTGGGCAGGGGGATATGATCAGCCCCAGCATTTT. Protein sequence: CASRFWAGGYDQPQHF.

This chain links TRBV7-9 with TRBJ1-4; TRBD1 aligns across 7 bases. Germline CDR1 and CDR2: SEHNR and FQNEAQ (reference sequence). The CDR3 length is 14 residues. V was pared by 5 bases and J by 8 bases, with 8 bases of the junction left unmatched. In DNA, the CDR3 is TGTGCCAGCAGCCTACAGGGGACTGTGGAAAAACTGTTTTTT. It encodes CASSLQGTVEKLFF.